This T cell receptor (beta chain) derives from a study of siplizumab effects on memory and regulatory T cells. The germline V gene encodes CDR1 MDHEN and CDR2 SYDVKM. CDR3 length equals 16 residues. After removal of 4 bases from V and 7 bases from J, the junction contained 11 bases not matched to a gene. Some clones are missing from TCRdb's copy, which holds only in-frame ones; the method was immunoSEQ multiplex PCR. The sample lists under 100,000 clones; just under 95% were seen once. Sequencing was carried out using non-Treg CD4+ T cells sorted from blood. This sequence joins TRBV28 and TRBJ1-1, with 11 nucleotides matching TRBD1. The clonotype comes from a human donor in good health. Written as DNA, the CDR3 is TGTGCCAGCAGTTCCTGGGAAGGACAGGGGGCTGGTGAAGCTTTCTTT. Encoded protein: CASSSWEGQGAGEAFF.